The next 8 T cell receptor beta chains were all read from a single sample in a study of beta chain features in type 1 diabetes. Study observations and caveats: Significant though moderate, a shortening of TCRB CDR3s appeared in all four CD4+ subsets of Type 1 diabetes patients.

Expressed TCRB transcripts were sequenced, since all the RNA that had been isolated was reverse transcribed. Measured with immunoSEQ multiplex PCR; TCRdb has only the in-frame clones, and not every one. The repertoire includes around 250,000 clones, roughly 22% of them detected once, and about 0.028% sits in the top ten. These receptors' antigens are unknown. The specimen was naive CD4+ T cells from blood. All receptors derive from a woman aged 40 to 50 with type 1 diabetes.

This chain links TRBV27 with TRBJ2-6; 10 nucleotides align to TRBD1. V gave up 4 bases and J gave up 2 bases; unmatched junction bases: 8. Germline CDR1 and CDR2: MNHEY and SMNVEV (reference sequence). The CDR3 totals 18 residues. CDR3 in amino acids: CASSSTGGRLAGANVLTF. The CDR3 DNA reads TGTGCCAGCAGTTCGACAGGGGGCAGGTTGGCTGGGGCCAACGTCCTGACTTTC.

V and J are TRBV7-3 and TRBJ2-2, with D hard to call. From germline, CDR1 is SGHTA and CDR2 FQGTGA. This CDR3 contains 15 residues. V gave up 0 bases and J gave up 3 bases, with 8 bases separating them. CDR3 in amino acids: CASSLTNGYTGELFF. DNA for the CDR3: TGTGCCAGCAGCTTAACGAATGGCTACACCGGGGAGCTGTTTTTT.

The chain couples TRBV5-6 to TRBJ2-3; no clear D. Deletions cut 1 base from V and 2 bases from J, with 5 bases between. CDR3 length equals 13 residues. Germline CDR1 is SGHDT and CDR2 is YYEEEE. CDR3 region: CASSLTTTDTQYF. As DNA, the CDR3 is TGTGCCAGCAGCTTGACAACCACAGATACGCAGTATTTT.

This chain joins TRBV7-2 and TRBJ2-6; D is uncertain. The CDR3 covers 16 residues. Germline V gene sequence: CDR1 SGHTA, CDR2 FQGNSA. V lost 5 bases to trimming and J lost 2 bases, with 13 bases between them. The CDR3 is CASSRTLQAGANVLTF. The CDR3 nucleotides read TGTGCCAGCAGCCGTACCCTTCAGGCTGGGGCCAACGTCCTGACTTTC.

V is TRBV9 and J is TRBJ2-3, with TRBD2 matching 8 bases. Germline trimming cut 4 bases from V and 6 bases from J; bases unmatched to any gene: 10. CDR1 SGDLS and CDR2 YYNGEE come from the germline V gene. CDR3 length equals 15 residues. The CDR3, as DNA: TGTGCCAGCAGCTTAGACGGGGGGGCCGCGGATACGCAGTATTTT. Amino acid sequence: CASSLDGGAADTQYF.

This clone has only a few counts. The rearrangement uses TRBV6-1 and TRBJ2-5; TRBD2 agrees at 13 bases. CDR3 length equals 15 residues. Germline CDR1 and CDR2: MNHNS and SASEGT. The V segment lost 7 bases and the J segment 6 bases; nucleotides outside the gene matches: 8. CDR3 amino acids: CASIKGLAGDKTQYF. CDR3 in DNA: TGTGCCAGCATTAAAGGACTAGCGGGGGATAAGACCCAGTACTTC.

This clone turned up a few times. The chain carries TRBV7-9 and TRBJ1-2; D not resolved. This CDR3 is 14 amino acids long. Germline V gene data show CDR1 as SEHNR and CDR2 as FQNEAQ (reference sequence). V shed 4 bases and J shed 4 bases, with 13 bases lying between them. Here the CDR3 reads CASSWAMGPYGYTF. Here the CDR3 DNA reads TGTGCCAGCAGCTGGGCGATGGGCCCCTATGGCTACACCTTC.

The V and J genes are TRBV5-4 and TRBJ1-2; 12 bases are shared with TRBD1. The CDR3 has 15 residues. CDR1 SGHNT and CDR2 YYREEE come from the germline V gene (reference sequence). The junction had 8 bases not matched to a gene; V was cut back by 4 bases and J by 7 bases. CDR3 sequence: CASSPGTGGNGGYTF. CDR3 nucleotide sequence: TGTGCCAGCAGCCCCGGGACAGGGGGCAATGGTGGCTACACCTTC.